This entry lists 4 T cell receptor beta chains sequenced from one sample in a study of cytomegalovirus exposure and HLA in healthy donors. Libraries were prepared by immunoSEQ multiplex PCR; TCRdb keeps only in-frame clonotypes and omits some of them. The sample records about 110,000 clones, more than 85% being singletons. Sequencing was performed on PBMCs. All receptors come from a woman younger than 30 in good health and CMV-seropositive.

The count of this clone is one. This chain connects TRBV28 to TRBJ1-2; 9 bases are shared with TRBD1. Germline CDR1 is MDHEN and CDR2 is SYDVKM. The CDR3 length is 15 residues. V was clipped by 7 bases and J by 8 bases; unmatched bases: 14. The CDR3 reads CASTPSRTGVGGYTF. CDR3 DNA: TGTGCCAGCACCCCGAGCCGGACAGGGGTGGGCGGCTACACCTTC.

The V and J genes are TRBV4-1 and TRBJ2-3; maybe TRBD1 (6 bases). Trimming cost V 1 base and J 4 bases, with 9 bases left between them. Germline-derived CDR1 and CDR2 are MGHRA and YSYEKL. The CDR3 is made up of 14 amino acids. The CDR3 sequence is CASSQAPGADTQYF. The CDR3 coding sequence is TGCGCCAGCAGCCAAGCTCCAGGGGCAGATACGCAGTATTTT.

This clone was found once. The J gene is TRBJ2-3, the V gene TRBV7-3, with TRBD1 matching over 9 bases. V gave up 4 bases and J gave up 4 bases; unmatched junction bases: 3. This CDR3 has 14 amino acids. Per germline, CDR1 SGHTA and CDR2 FQGTGA. The CDR3 bases are TGTGCCAGCAGCTCACAGGGGGCGGCAGATACGCAGTATTTT. Translation gives CASSSQGAADTQYF.

This chain uses TRBV27 with TRBJ1-2, with D perhaps TRBD1 (5 bases). The CDR3 is 14 residues long. V was trimmed by 0 bases and J by 7 bases, leaving 12 bases between them. Germline V CDR1 and CDR2: MNHEY, SMNVEV (reference sequence). CDR3 nucleotide sequence: TGTGCCAGCAGTTTATCCCGGGAGACAGTTGGCTACACCTTC. Translating gives CASSLSRETVGYTF.